The rows below give T cell receptor beta chains drawn from one sample of a study of T cells in narcolepsy. Profiling relied on immunoSEQ multiplex PCR, and the TCRdb table lists in-frame clones only, not all of them. Among about 27,000 clones listed, 70% to 80% were seen once. Sequenced material: CD45RA- memory CD4+ T cells from PBMCs. These receptors all come from a human donor with narcolepsy. The CDR3 runs from the conserved cysteine through the conserved F or W. The D gene is left open where the match is weak. Some rows have no size entry. The others give once, few or many, or a class for an expanded clone.

d_gene: -; v_gene: TRBV6-5; abundance: once; j_gene: TRBJ2-1; CDR3nt: TGTGCCAGCATTAACCGAAGGCAGGGGAATGAGCAGTTCTTC; CDR3aa: CASINRRQGNEQFF
d_gene: TRBD1; v_gene: TRBV18; abundance: -; j_gene: TRBJ1-1; CDR3nt: TGTGCCAGCTCACCACCGGGACAGTGGAACACTGAAGCTTTCTTT; CDR3aa: CASSPPGQWNTEAFF
d_gene: -; v_gene: TRBV20-1; abundance: -; j_gene: TRBJ2-5; CDR3nt: TGCAGTTTGAGCGACCGGGAGACCCAGTACTTC; CDR3aa: CSLSDRETQYF
d_gene: TRBD2; v_gene: TRBV6-1; abundance: -; j_gene: TRBJ2-3; CDR3nt: TGTGCCAGCAGTGAAGCGGCCCTAGCGGCTAGCACAGATACGCAGTATTTT; CDR3aa: CASSEAALAASTDTQYF
d_gene: TRBD1; v_gene: TRBV5-6; abundance: -; j_gene: TRBJ2-4; CDR3nt: TGTGCCAGCAAGCAGGGGGCGGCGGGGAACAAAAACATTCAGTACTTC; CDR3aa: CASKQGAAGNKNIQYF
d_gene: -; v_gene: TRBV11-3; abundance: few; j_gene: TRBJ2-7; CDR3nt: TGTGCCAGCAGCTTAAGCGTGCAGGCCGAGCAGTACTTC; CDR3aa: CASSLSVQAEQYF
d_gene: TRBD1; v_gene: TRBV27; abundance: -; j_gene: TRBJ1-1; CDR3nt: TGTGCCAGCAGTTTGCGCAGGACAGGGGGTTACACTGAAGCTTTCTTT; CDR3aa: CASSLRRTGGYTEAFF
d_gene: -; v_gene: TRBV27; abundance: once; j_gene: TRBJ2-6; CDR3nt: TGTGCCAGCAGTTTATGGGGCTCTGGGGCCAACGTCCTGACTTTC; CDR3aa: CASSLWGSGANVLTF
d_gene: -; v_gene: TRBV18; abundance: once; j_gene: TRBJ2-1; CDR3nt: TGTGCCAGCTCACCAGGAGGGGCTAGGAACAATGAGCAGTTCTTC; CDR3aa: CASSPGGARNNEQFF
d_gene: -; v_gene: TRBV11-2; abundance: -; j_gene: TRBJ2-1; CDR3nt: TGTGCCAGCAGCTTCCTGGGGGCGGGGGTCACCTACAATGAGCAGTTCTTC; CDR3aa: CASSFLGAGVTYNEQFF
d_gene: -; v_gene: TRBV6-1; abundance: -; j_gene: TRBJ1-6; CDR3nt: TGTGCCAGCAGGGATAATTCACCCCTCCACTTT; CDR3aa: CASRDNSPLHF
d_gene: -; v_gene: TRBV5-1; abundance: -; j_gene: TRBJ2-7; CDR3nt: TGCGCCAGCAGCTTGGGAGGGCCCTCCTACGAGCAGTACTTC; CDR3aa: CASSLGGPSYEQYF
d_gene: -; v_gene: TRBV28; abundance: -; j_gene: TRBJ1-4; CDR3nt: TGTGCCATTAACGGGGTCGGGGGTCATGAAAAACTGTTTTTT; CDR3aa: CAINGVGGHEKLFF
d_gene: -; v_gene: TRBV16; abundance: -; j_gene: TRBJ2-3; CDR3nt: TGTGCCAGCAGCCAGACTCTTTCCACAGATACGCAGTATTTT; CDR3aa: CASSQTLSTDTQYF
d_gene: TRBD1; v_gene: TRBV7-6; abundance: -; j_gene: TRBJ2-2; CDR3nt: TGTGCCAGCAGCGGGACAGGGGGGGCCACCGGGGAGCTGTTTTTT; CDR3aa: CASSGTGGATGELFF
d_gene: TRBD2; v_gene: TRBV7-2; abundance: -; j_gene: TRBJ2-3; CDR3nt: TGTGCCAGCAGAACGAACGGGGGGGCTAGCACAGATACGCAGTATTTT; CDR3aa: CASRTNGGASTDTQYF
d_gene: -; v_gene: TRBV5-1; abundance: -; j_gene: TRBJ2-5; CDR3nt: TGCGCCAGCAGCTTGGGGGGGCGCGGAGAGACCCAGTACTTC; CDR3aa: CASSLGGRGETQYF
d_gene: TRBD1; v_gene: TRBV10-3; abundance: -; j_gene: TRBJ2-1; CDR3nt: TGTGCCATCAGTGAGAATTACAGGGGCAATGAGCAGTTCTTC; CDR3aa: CAISENYRGNEQFF
d_gene: -; v_gene: TRBV18; abundance: -; j_gene: TRBJ2-1; CDR3nt: TGTGCCAGCTCACCAAACGTGGCAGATGATGAGCAGTTCTTC; CDR3aa: CASSPNVADDEQFF
d_gene: -; v_gene: TRBV5-1; abundance: -; j_gene: TRBJ2-3; CDR3nt: TGCGCCAGCAGCTTGGAGGCAGTCACAGATACGCAGTATTTT; CDR3aa: CASSLEAVTDTQYF
d_gene: -; v_gene: TRBV27; abundance: once; j_gene: TRBJ2-2; CDR3nt: TGTGCCAGCAGGGTACAGACAAACACCGGGGAGCTGTTTTTT; CDR3aa: CASRVQTNTGELFF
d_gene: -; v_gene: TRBV7-2; abundance: -; j_gene: TRBJ1-2; CDR3nt: TGTGCCAGCAGCTCCGGGACGGCCGATTTGTTTCGAGGCTACACCTTC; CDR3aa: CASSSGTADLFRGYTF
d_gene: TRBD1; v_gene: TRBV5-5; abundance: -; j_gene: TRBJ1-4; CDR3nt: TGTGCCAGCAGCTTGACAGGGGTTGAAAAACTGTTTTTT; CDR3aa: CASSLTGVEKLFF
d_gene: -; v_gene: TRBV14; abundance: -; j_gene: TRBJ2-3; CDR3nt: TGTGCCAGCAGCCAAGGTGCAGATACGCAGTATTTT; CDR3aa: CASSQGADTQYF
d_gene: TRBD1; v_gene: TRBV5-4; abundance: -; j_gene: TRBJ2-7; CDR3nt: TGTGCCAGCAGCATATCGGACAGGGGCCACGAGCAGTACTTC; CDR3aa: CASSISDRGHEQYF
d_gene: TRBD1; v_gene: TRBV5-1; abundance: -; j_gene: TRBJ2-7; CDR3nt: TGCGCCAGCAGCGCGACAGGGTCGGGCTACGAGCAGTACTTC; CDR3aa: CASSATGSGYEQYF
d_gene: TRBD1; v_gene: TRBV9; abundance: few; j_gene: TRBJ1-2; CDR3nt: TGTGCCAGCAGCACGGACAGGGGAGCCTATGGCTACACCTTC; CDR3aa: CASSTDRGAYGYTF
d_gene: TRBD2; v_gene: TRBV5-1; abundance: few; j_gene: TRBJ2-3; CDR3nt: TGCGCCAGCAGCTTGGCCGTAGGACTAGCGGCAGATACGCAGTATTTT; CDR3aa: CASSLAVGLAADTQYF
d_gene: TRBD2; v_gene: TRBV10-3; abundance: -; j_gene: TRBJ2-5; CDR3nt: TGTGCCATCAGTGAAGCGGGGGGCCGGGAGACCCAGTACTTC; CDR3aa: CAISEAGGRETQYF
d_gene: -; v_gene: TRBV5-1; abundance: -; j_gene: TRBJ2-5; CDR3nt: TGCGCCAGCAGCTTGATGGAGACCCAGTACTTC; CDR3aa: CASSLMETQYF
d_gene: TRBD2; v_gene: TRBV10-1; abundance: -; j_gene: TRBJ2-1; CDR3nt: TGCGCCAGCAGTGACTTACGGGGGGGGTACAATGAGCAGTTCTTC; CDR3aa: CASSDLRGGYNEQFF